This T cell receptor (beta chain) was sequenced for a study of blood T cell repertoires in COVID-19. Study context: Donors in the United States, Italy and Spain gave samples during acute or convalescent COVID-19.

Authors' analysis steps: Using reference gene primer amplification, nucleated cell counts were estimated. Sequencing was performed with immunoSEQ multiplex PCR; in TCRdb, only in-frame clones are kept and a portion is missing. V and J calls and clone size come straight from that table; D and trimming were deduced from the DNA. The profile shows about 130,000 clones, over 75% of them singletons. Trimming stripped 0 bases from V and 5 bases from J, with 6 bases between. The germline CDR1 and CDR2 sequences are SGHTS and YDEGEE. The CDR3 loop spans 14 amino acids. Sequenced: peripheral blood. The origin of this receptor is a human donor in a cohort sampled during active COVID-19. The chain couples TRBV5-8 to TRBJ1-6, with a possible D match to TRBD1 (5 bases). CDR3 nucleotide sequence: TGTGCCAGCAGCTTGGTCAGGGATAATTCACCCCTCCACTTT. The encoded protein is CASSLVRDNSPLHF.